These 8 T cell receptor beta chains came from one sample sequenced in a study of memory CD4+ T cells and cytomegalovirus serostatus. This table comes from immunoSEQ multiplex PCR, and its TCRdb copy is limited to in-frame clones, with some not included. The table records under 50,000 clones, around 80% of them present only once. The sort gate was single viable CD3+CD4+CD8-CD45RO+ cells for memory CD4+ T cells. Specimen: memory CD4+ T cells from blood. Source of these receptors: an adult in good health and CMV-seronegative.

The genes are TRBV27 and TRBJ2-3; D perhaps matches TRBD2 (6 bases). This CDR3 contains 13 residues. Between the trimmed V and J ends, which lost 5 bases and 11 bases, there was a span of 17 bases. Germline V CDR1 and CDR2: MNHEY, SMNVEV (reference sequence). Here the CDR3 DNA reads TGTGCCAGCAGTCGACGGGTGGAGGGTGGGCAGTATTTT. Translating gives CASSRRVEGGQYF.

This chain links TRBV9 with TRBJ1-2; D is unresolved. V was pared by 3 bases and J by 7 bases, with 19 bases between. The CDR3 runs 15 residues. Per germline, CDR1 SGDLS and CDR2 YYNGEE. The CDR3 here is CASSAGDGSGGGYTF. In nucleotides, the CDR3 is TGTGCCAGCAGCGCGGGAGACGGGTCCGGAGGTGGCTACACCTTC.

This chain links TRBV4-3 with TRBJ2-7; 8 positions agree with TRBD1. Unmatched junction bases numbered 2, after V lost 2 bases and J lost 2 bases. This CDR3 spans 14 amino acids. From germline, CDR1 is LGHNA and CDR2 YSLEER. CDR3 in DNA: TGCGCCAGCAGCCAATGGACAGGGACCTACGAGCAGTACTTC. Amino acid sequence: CASSQWTGTYEQYF.

V is TRBV5-1 and J is TRBJ2-7, with 8 bases identical to TRBD2. The germline V gene has CDR1 SGHRS and CDR2 YFSETQ. V lost 4 bases to trimming and J lost 2 bases; unmatched junction nucleotides: 8. This CDR3 is 15 amino acids long. This CDR3 is CASSPGGGVTYEQYF. CDR3 nucleotides: TGCGCCAGCAGCCCGGGAGGGGGGGTTACCTACGAGCAGTACTTC.

In its sample, this clone was seen a few times. The chain is built from TRBV4-1 and TRBJ2-1; 9 bases are shared with TRBD1. Trimming removed 4 bases from V and 5 bases from J; junction bases left unmatched: 6. Germline assignment: CDR1 MGHRA and CDR2 YSYEKL. This CDR3 is 15 amino acids long. The CDR3 DNA reads as TGCGCCAGCAGCCCCTGGACAGGGGTCGACAATGAGCAGTTCTTC. Its translation is CASSPWTGVDNEQFF.

The J gene is TRBJ2-1, the V gene TRBV30, with D perhaps given as TRBD1 or TRBD2 (5 bases each). This CDR3 is built from 14 residues. Germline V gene sequence: CDR1 GTSNPN, CDR2 SVGIG (reference sequence). The V and J ends lost 2 bases and 0 bases respectively, with 8 bases between them. In DNA, the CDR3 is TGTGCCTGGAGTAGAGGGACCTCCTACAATGAGCAGTTCTTC. The encoded protein is CAWSRGTSYNEQFF.

The chain links TRBV6-4 to TRBJ2-3; D not resolved. Trimming cost V 2 bases and J 6 bases, with 12 bases left between them. CDR1 MRHNA and CDR2 SNTAGT come from the germline V gene. The length of the CDR3 is 14 residues. CDR3 protein: CASSDRGVSDTQYF. The CDR3 coding sequence is TGTGCCAGCAGTGACAGAGGCGTATCTGATACGCAGTATTTT.

The chain has TRBV7-8 and TRBJ2-5; D is uncertain. V lost 5 bases, J lost 5 bases, and 15 bases lay in between. Germline lookup yields CDR1 SGHVS and CDR2 FQNEAQ. This CDR3 is built from 14 residues. The CDR3 nucleotides read TGTGCCAGCAGCCCGCAGGTGTTTGCGGAGACCCAGTACTTC. Translated: CASSPQVFAETQYF. Together with reference TRBV7-8 and TRBJ2-5, the CDR3 gives the full variable domain: GAGVSQSPRYKVAKRGQDVALRCDPISGHVSLFWYQQALGQGPEFLTYFQNEAQLDKSGLPSDRFFAERPEGSVSTLKIQRTQQEDSAVYLCASSPQVFAETQYFGPGTRLLVL.